This paragraph covers one T cell receptor beta chain sequence. Its specificity is not known. Sequencing used immunoSEQ multiplex PCR; TCRdb keeps in-frame clones, though not all of them. Seen here are approximately 250,000 clones, 87% observed once, and the top ten hold 2.5% to 3.5%. As to treatment: some 20 received Ad26.COV2.S at low or high dose, single or two shots; 5 received placebo; per-sample allocation not given. The samples date from day 63 after the first vaccine or placebo injection. This entry comes from a study of Ad26.COV2.S vaccination and SARS-CoV-2 variants. For the study at large: Once, or twice with 56 days between doses, Ad26.COV2.S was given intramuscularly. Findings and caveats of the study: The placebo group had lower spike-specific TCR breadth than the vaccine recipients did.

CDR1 and CDR2 (germline): SGHAT, FQNNGV. After removal of 4 bases from V and 6 bases from J, the junction contained 13 bases not matched to a gene. The CDR3 contains 16 residues. The clonotype originates from a person between 18 and 65 years old who received the Ad26.COV2.S COVID-19 vaccine or a placebo. This specimen consisted of peripheral blood, obtained in a trial of Ad26.COV2.S vaccine versus placebo. J is TRBJ1-1 and V is TRBV11-2; 8 nucleotides match TRBD1. CDR3 loop: CASSSLIGQGGAEAFF. CDR3 DNA sequence: TGTGCCAGCAGCTCCCTTATCGGACAGGGTGGGGCTGAAGCTTTCTTT.